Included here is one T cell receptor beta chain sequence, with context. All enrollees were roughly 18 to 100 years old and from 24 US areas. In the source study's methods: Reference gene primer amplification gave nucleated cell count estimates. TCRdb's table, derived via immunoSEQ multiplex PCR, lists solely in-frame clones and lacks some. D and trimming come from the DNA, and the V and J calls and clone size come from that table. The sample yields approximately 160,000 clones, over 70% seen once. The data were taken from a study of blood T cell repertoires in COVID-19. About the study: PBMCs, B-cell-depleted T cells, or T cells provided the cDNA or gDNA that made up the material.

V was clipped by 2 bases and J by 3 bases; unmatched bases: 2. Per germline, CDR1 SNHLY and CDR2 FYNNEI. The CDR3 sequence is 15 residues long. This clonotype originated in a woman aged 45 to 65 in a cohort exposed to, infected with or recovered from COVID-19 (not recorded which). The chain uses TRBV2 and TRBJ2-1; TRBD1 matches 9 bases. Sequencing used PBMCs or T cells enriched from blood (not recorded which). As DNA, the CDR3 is TGTGCCAGCAGTGAAACAGGGGGCTACTACAATGAGCAGTTCTTC. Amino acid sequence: CASSETGGYYNEQFF.